This is a list of T cell receptor beta chains from one sample in a study of early stage breast cancer tumors. Only in-frame clones appear in the TCRdb table, and some are missing; sequencing was by immunoSEQ multiplex PCR. The profile covers just under 30,000 clones, with approximately 84% appearing a single time and about a tenth taken by the ten largest. The sample was blood. All receptors come from a person aged 45 to 60 with breast cancer. CDR3s include the opening cysteine and the closing phenylalanine or tryptophan. A D gene is named only where the DNA matches it firmly. Not every row has a clone size; where given, it reads once, few, many or a size class.

j_gene: TRBJ1-2
v_gene: TRBV6-1
abundance: -
d_gene: -
CDR3nt: TGTGCCAGCAGCCCTGGAATCGGCTACACCTTC
CDR3aa: CASSPGIGYTF

j_gene: TRBJ1-1
v_gene: TRBV5-1
abundance: -
d_gene: -
CDR3nt: TGCGCCAGCAGCTTGGTGGTAGGGGGACCTGAAGCTTTCTTT
CDR3aa: CASSLVVGGPEAFF

j_gene: TRBJ1-5
v_gene: TRBV19
abundance: few
d_gene: -
CDR3nt: TGTGCCAGTAGTATAGGAGGGTACAACAATCAGCCCCAGCATTTT
CDR3aa: CASSIGGYNNQPQHF

j_gene: TRBJ1-2
v_gene: TRBV4-1
abundance: -
d_gene: TRBD1
CDR3nt: TGCGCCAGCAGCCAAGATCTTGCAGCAGGGGGCAGGTATGGCTACACCTTC
CDR3aa: CASSQDLAAGGRYGYTF

j_gene: TRBJ2-7
v_gene: TRBV7-2
abundance: -
d_gene: -
CDR3nt: TGTGCCAGCAGCCCGACGTATGACCGGGACGGAGCCTACGAGCAGTACTTC
CDR3aa: CASSPTYDRDGAYEQYF

j_gene: TRBJ1-4
v_gene: TRBV30
abundance: -
d_gene: TRBD1
CDR3nt: TGTGCCTTTACCGGGACAGGGGGTAGAAGTGAAAAACTGTTTTTT
CDR3aa: CAFTGTGGRSEKLFF

j_gene: TRBJ1-5
v_gene: TRBV15
abundance: -
d_gene: -
CDR3nt: TGTGCCACCAGCGAAGATAGGGGCCAGGGTTGGCAGCCCCAGCATTTT
CDR3aa: CATSEDRGQGWQPQHF

j_gene: TRBJ1-4
v_gene: TRBV11-2
abundance: -
d_gene: -
CDR3nt: TGTGCCAGCAGCAAGTCGGGGTGGTCTAATGAAAAACTGTTTTTT
CDR3aa: CASSKSGWSNEKLFF

j_gene: TRBJ2-5
v_gene: TRBV4-2
abundance: -
d_gene: TRBD2
CDR3nt: TGTGCCAGCAGCCAAGATGCGGGGGGGCCGGAGACCCAGTACTTC
CDR3aa: CASSQDAGGPETQYF

j_gene: TRBJ2-7
v_gene: TRBV4-1
abundance: -
d_gene: -
CDR3nt: TGCGCCAGCAGCCTAAGAGCGGGTGAGCAGTACTTC
CDR3aa: CASSLRAGEQYF

j_gene: TRBJ2-2
v_gene: TRBV7-2
abundance: -
d_gene: TRBD1
CDR3nt: TGTGCCAGCAGCCGGGACAGGAGTCCCACCGGGGAGCTGTTTTTT
CDR3aa: CASSRDRSPTGELFF

j_gene: TRBJ1-5
v_gene: TRBV5-6
abundance: -
d_gene: -
CDR3nt: TGTGCCAGCAGCGCGGGTCGTGATCAGCCCCAGCATTTT
CDR3aa: CASSAGRDQPQHF

j_gene: TRBJ2-5
v_gene: TRBV7-6
abundance: -
d_gene: TRBD2
CDR3nt: TGTGCCAGCAGCTTAGAACTAGCGGAAGAGACCCAGTACTTC
CDR3aa: CASSLELAEETQYF

j_gene: TRBJ1-2
v_gene: TRBV5-4
abundance: -
d_gene: -
CDR3nt: TGTGCCAGCAGCCCGAGGTTCGATAATAACTATGGCTACACCTTC
CDR3aa: CASSPRFDNNYGYTF